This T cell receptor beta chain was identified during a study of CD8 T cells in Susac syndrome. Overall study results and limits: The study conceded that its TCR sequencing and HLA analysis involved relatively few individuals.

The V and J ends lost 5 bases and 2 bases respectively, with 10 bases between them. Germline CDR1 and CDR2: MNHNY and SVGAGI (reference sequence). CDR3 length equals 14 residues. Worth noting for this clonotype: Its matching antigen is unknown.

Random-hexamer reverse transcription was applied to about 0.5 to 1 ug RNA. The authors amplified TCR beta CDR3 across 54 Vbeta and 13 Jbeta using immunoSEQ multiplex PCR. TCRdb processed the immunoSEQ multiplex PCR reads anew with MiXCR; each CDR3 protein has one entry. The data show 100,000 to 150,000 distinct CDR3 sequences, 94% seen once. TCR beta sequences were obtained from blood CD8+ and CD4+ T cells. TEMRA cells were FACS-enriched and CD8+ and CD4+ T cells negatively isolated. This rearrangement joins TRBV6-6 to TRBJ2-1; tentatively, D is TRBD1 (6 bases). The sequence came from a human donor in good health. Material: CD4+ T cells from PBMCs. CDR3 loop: CASSQTGPYNEQFF. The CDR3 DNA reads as TGTGCCAGCAGTCAGACAGGACCCTACAATGAGCAGTTCTTC.